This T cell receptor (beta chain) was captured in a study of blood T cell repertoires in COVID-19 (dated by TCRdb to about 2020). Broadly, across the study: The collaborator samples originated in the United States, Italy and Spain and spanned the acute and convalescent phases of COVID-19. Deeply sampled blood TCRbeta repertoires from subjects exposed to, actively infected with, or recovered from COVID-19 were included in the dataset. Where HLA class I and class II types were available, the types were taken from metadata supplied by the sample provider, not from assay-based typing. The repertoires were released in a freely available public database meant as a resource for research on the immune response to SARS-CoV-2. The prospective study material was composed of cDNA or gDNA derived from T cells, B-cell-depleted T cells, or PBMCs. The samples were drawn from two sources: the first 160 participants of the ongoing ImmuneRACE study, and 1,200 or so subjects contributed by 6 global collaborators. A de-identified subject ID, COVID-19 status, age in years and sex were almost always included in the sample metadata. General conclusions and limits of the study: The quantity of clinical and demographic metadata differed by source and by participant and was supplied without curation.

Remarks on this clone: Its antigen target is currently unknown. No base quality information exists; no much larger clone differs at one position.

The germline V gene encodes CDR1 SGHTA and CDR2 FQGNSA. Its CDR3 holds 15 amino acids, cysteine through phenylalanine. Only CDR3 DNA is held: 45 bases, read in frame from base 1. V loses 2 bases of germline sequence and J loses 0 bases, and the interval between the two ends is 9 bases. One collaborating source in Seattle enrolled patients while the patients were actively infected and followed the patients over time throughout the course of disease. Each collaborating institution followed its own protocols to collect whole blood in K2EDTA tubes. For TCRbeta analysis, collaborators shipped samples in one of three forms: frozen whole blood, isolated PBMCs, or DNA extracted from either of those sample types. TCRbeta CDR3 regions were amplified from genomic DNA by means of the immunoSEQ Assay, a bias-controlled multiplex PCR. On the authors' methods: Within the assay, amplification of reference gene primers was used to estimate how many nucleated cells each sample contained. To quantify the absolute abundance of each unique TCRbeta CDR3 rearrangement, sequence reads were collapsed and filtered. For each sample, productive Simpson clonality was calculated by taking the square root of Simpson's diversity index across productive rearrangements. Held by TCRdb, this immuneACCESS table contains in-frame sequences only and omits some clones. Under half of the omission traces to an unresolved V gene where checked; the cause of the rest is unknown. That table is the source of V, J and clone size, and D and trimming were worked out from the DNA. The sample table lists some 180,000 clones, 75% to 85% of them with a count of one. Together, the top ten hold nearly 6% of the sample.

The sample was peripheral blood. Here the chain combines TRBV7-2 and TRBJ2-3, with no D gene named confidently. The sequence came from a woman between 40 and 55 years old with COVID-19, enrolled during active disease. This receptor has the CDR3 CASSLMAYSTDTQYF. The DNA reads TGTGCCAGCAGCTTAATGGCATATAGCACAGATACGCAGTATTTT.